The TCR beta chain under discussion was sequenced for a study of T cells in Graves' hyperthyroidism and ophthalmopathy. This clonotype was detected ten times or more. CDR3 length: 14 amino acids. V was shortened by 4 bases and J by 7 bases, with 16 bases between the two germline ends. Germline lookup yields CDR1 LGHDT and CDR2 YNNKEL (reference sequence). Amplification of TCR beta CDR3 regions was performed using RNA transcripts as template. When the TCR CDR3 underwent first-round RT-PCR, the HTBI primer set was used. One entry per CDR3 protein, called by TCRdb with MiXCR from the multiplex PCR reads. The sample consists of around 620,000 distinct CDR3 sequences, 14% of them appearing once.

The sample taken for sequencing was blood. This receptor was obtained from a woman under 30 with Graves' ophthalmopathy. The V call is TRBV3-1, the J call TRBJ1-1; no firm D call. In DNA, the CDR3 is TGTGCCAGCAGCCCACGTGTCAGGACCGGTGAAGCTTTCTTT. Translating it yields CASSPRVRTGEAFF. The complete variable domain, with remaining parts taken from reference TRBV3-1 and TRBJ1-1, reads DTAVSQTPKYLVTQMGNDKSIKCEQNLGHDTMYWYKQDSKKFLKIMFSYNNKELIINETVPNRFSPKSPDKAHLNLHINSLELGDSAVYFCASSPRVRTGEAFFGQGTRLTVV.